This T cell receptor beta chain is drawn from a study of beta chain features in type 1 diabetes. The study's findings and limits: Naive, central memory and Treg TCRB repertoires appeared more alike in patients than in healthy donors.

With respect to this clone: Its antigen is unidentified.

Of the isolated RNA, all was reverse transcribed, and so the sequenced material was expressed TCRB transcripts. Clones were sequenced by immunoSEQ multiplex PCR, and TCRdb holds only the in-frame ones, with some missing. The sample contains 120,000 to 150,000 clones, approximately 9.8% of which appear only once. Specimen: central memory CD4+ T cells from blood. This sequence was found in a woman aged 40 to 49 in good health.

The CDR3: CASSDGHLQPQHF. The CDR3 coding sequence is TGTGCCAGCTCCGACGGACACCTTCAGCCCCAGCATTTT. The chain recombines TRBV18 with TRBJ1-5; perhaps TRBD1 as D (5 bases). The ends were cut back, 6 bases at V and 6 bases at J, with 12 bases in the middle. The CDR3 runs to 13 residues. In germline, CDR1 is KGHSH, CDR2 LQKENI.